This entry lists 4 T cell receptor beta chains sequenced from one sample in a study of shared clonotypes between healthy human individuals. Sequencing used immunoSEQ multiplex PCR; TCRdb keeps in-frame clones, though not all of them. This table has nearly 2 million clones, approximately 94% appearing once. CD45RO-negative, CCR7-selected cells formed the naive CD8 fraction, which excluded terminally differentiated effector memory CD45RA+ cells. What was sequenced was naive CD8+ T cells sorted from blood. The receptors originated from a man between 18 and 35 years old in good health.

The chain employs TRBV19 and TRBJ2-2; D tentatively fits TRBD1 or TRBD2 (7 bases each). The CDR3 totals 15 residues. Germline loops: CDR1 LNHDA, CDR2 SQIVND (reference sequence). The V end lost 7 bases, the J end lost 3 bases, and 15 bases lay between the germline ends. CDR3 protein: CASTQGGAYTGELFF. CDR3 bases: TGTGCCAGTACCCAGGGGGGGGCTTACACCGGGGAGCTGTTTTTT.

This sequence joins TRBV9 and TRBJ2-1; 8 nucleotides align to TRBD2. The CDR3 sequence is 14 residues long. Per germline, CDR1 SGDLS and CDR2 YYNGEE. Trimming took 2 bases from V and 5 from J; bases not matched to a gene: 3. The DNA of the CDR3 is TGTGCCAGCAGCGTCGGGGGGGTCAACAATGAGCAGTTCTTC. Translating it yields CASSVGGVNNEQFF.

The V call is TRBV6-1, the J call TRBJ1-4, with unresolved D. V gave up 6 bases and J gave up 5 bases, with 13 bases separating them. The CDR3 spans 14 residues. Per germline, CDR1 MNHNS and CDR2 SASEGT. The CDR3 DNA reads TGTGCCAGCAGGGAGGAAGGGTGGAATGAAAAACTGTTTTTT. Translation gives CASREEGWNEKLFF.

This clone was detected once. The chain has TRBV19 and TRBJ2-7; D might be TRBD1 or TRBD2, each matching 5 bases. CDR1 and CDR2 from the germline V gene are LNHDA and SQIVND (reference sequence). V gave up 10 bases and J gave up 4 bases, with 20 bases separating them. CDR3 size: 14 residues. The chain's CDR3 is CATTSGQGGYEQYF. In DNA form, the CDR3 reads TGTGCCACTACCTCGGGGCAGGGCGGTTACGAGCAGTACTTC.